A single sample is the source of the 17 T cell receptor beta chains below, sequenced in a study of regulatory and conventional T cells in RAG deficiency. Sequenced by immunoSEQ multiplex PCR; TCRdb stores in-frame clones only, minus some. The top ten hold approximately 5.6% of the sample, which has around 33,000 clones, 75% to 90% seen once. The same specimen was also included in a second study, on regulatory T cells. As reported in that work: The primer mix had 52 TRBV and 13 TRBJ primers.

Sequencing was done on a sample of CD8+ T cells sorted from blood. All receptors derive from a human donor in good health.

The chain has TRBV2 and TRBJ1-2; TRBD1 aligns across 9 bases. Trimming took 4 bases from V and 4 from J; bases not matched to a gene: 4. This CDR3 has 14 residues. The germline V gene encodes CDR1 SNHLY and CDR2 FYNNEI. DNA of the CDR3: TGTGCCAGCAGTGTGGGGACAGGGCCCTATGGCTACACCTTC. Its protein product is CASSVGTGPYGYTF.

CDR3 nucleotides: TGTGCCAGCACCATACTAGGGGGGTATGACAATGAGCAGTTCTTC. Translation: CASTILGGYDNEQFF. The chain recombines TRBV7-9 with TRBJ2-1; D is possibly TRBD1 or TRBD2 (6 bases each). Germline V gene sequence: CDR1 SEHNR, CDR2 FQNEAQ (reference sequence). Trimming stripped 7 bases from V and 5 bases from J, with 18 bases between. This CDR3 spans 15 amino acids.

The rearrangement uses TRBV28 and TRBJ1-5; the match to TRBD1 covers 7 bases. J gave up 0 bases and V 1 base, and 9 bases lay outside the gene matches. This CDR3 is built from 18 residues. In germline, CDR1 is MDHEN, CDR2 SYDVKM. CDR3 DNA: TGTGCCAGCAGTTTATCTGACAGGGATGGTGATAGCAATCAGCCCCAGCATTTT. This gives the protein CASSLSDRDGDSNQPQHF.

This chain links TRBV6-7 with TRBJ2-7; perhaps D is TRBD1 or TRBD2 (5 bases each). TRBV6-7 is an open reading frame, and its role is uncertain. The V and J ends lost 2 bases and 3 bases respectively, with 20 bases between them. The CDR3 length is 17 residues. The DNA of the CDR3 is TGTGCCAGCAGTTACCCCAAGTGGGACGACCGATACTACGAGCAGTACTTC. Amino acids: CASSYPKWDDRYYEQYF.

This chain uses TRBV19 with TRBJ2-2, with D tentatively TRBD2 (6 bases). V lost 1 base, J lost 3 bases, and 18 bases lay in between. This CDR3 region has 18 residues. Germline V gene data show CDR1 as LNHDA and CDR2 as SQIVND (reference sequence). CDR3 sequence: CASSIGPGRSGYTGELFF. The DNA of the CDR3 is TGTGCCAGTAGTATAGGACCCGGGAGATCGGGGTACACCGGGGAGCTGTTTTTT.

The gene calls are TRBV27 and TRBJ1-5; no firm D call. The CDR3 runs to 15 residues. V was cut by 5 bases and J by 4 bases, with 15 bases left in between. The germline CDR1 and CDR2 sequences are MNHEY and SMNVEV (reference sequence). Here the CDR3 DNA reads TGTGCCAGCAGTCCTCATGACGGAGAAAATCAGCCCCAGCATTTT. Its protein is CASSPHDGENQPQHF.

The gene calls are TRBV9 and TRBJ1-1; D remains ambiguous. The V gene's germline CDR1 is SGDLS and CDR2 YYNGEE. With 5 bases removed from V and 8 bases from J, the gap between germline ends came to 13 bases. The CDR3 is 12 residues long. The CDR3 DNA reads TGTGCCAGCAGTACCTCGGGGAGGGAAGCTTTCTTT. Its protein product is CASSTSGREAFF.

This clone was seen a single time. At one boundary the junction diverges from the germline segment, which might be a read error. The chain carries TRBV5-1 and TRBJ2-7; D not certain. Per the germline V gene, CDR1 is SGHRS and CDR2 is YFSETQ. The CDR3 is 14 amino acids. For the CDR3, the DNA is TGCGCCAGCAGATTGGGGTTGAACGAGATTGAGCAGTACTTC. Its protein product is CASRLGLNEIEQYF. The variable domain in full, with the rest retrieved from reference TRBV5-1 and TRBJ2-7, is KAGVTQTPRYLIKTRGQQVTLSCSPISGHRSVSWYQQTPGQGLQFLFEYFSETQRNKGNFPGRFSGRQFSNSRSEMNVSTLELGDSALYLCASRLGLNEIEQYFGPGTRLTVT.

The chain employs TRBV28 and TRBJ2-7; D might be TRBD1 (6 bases). V lost 3 bases and J 2 bases, leaving 14 bases between the germline ends. Germline V gene lookup returns CDR1 MDHEN and CDR2 SYDVKM. This CDR3 contains 15 residues. CDR3 region: CASSLWDTGAYEQYF. The CDR3 DNA is TGTGCCAGCAGTTTGTGGGACACCGGTGCCTACGAGCAGTACTTC.

This chain joins TRBV27 and TRBJ1-5; the D is unclear. The germline gives CDR1 MNHEY, CDR2 SMNVEV (reference sequence). V lost 4 bases, J lost 4 bases, and 11 bases lay in between. The CDR3 totals 14 residues. The CDR3: CASSSLPYNQPQHF. For the CDR3, the DNA is TGTGCCAGCAGTTCTCTACCCTATAATCAGCCCCAGCATTTT.

The rearrangement links TRBV5-4 to TRBJ1-1; 12 nucleotides line up with TRBD1. The trim removed 5 bases at V and 5 bases at J, leaving 7 bases unmatched. Germline V gives CDR1 SGHNT, CDR2 YYREEE (reference sequence). The CDR3 covers 15 residues. CDR3 in DNA: TGTGCCAGCAGGGCCGGGACAGGGGGCTGGACTGAAGCTTTCTTT. Its translation is CASRAGTGGWTEAFF.

On this clone itself: An end of the junction does not agree with germline; a read error may underlie this. This chain links TRBV6-6 with TRBJ1-1, with 8 bases aligning to TRBD1. The CDR3 totals 15 residues. Germline CDR1 reads MNHNY; CDR2 reads SVGAGI (reference sequence). The CDR3 region has the DNA TGTGCCATCAGTGAGTCCGACAGGGGAAACACTGAAGCTTTCTTT. This translates into CAISESDRGNTEAFF.

This sequence joins TRBV27 and TRBJ1-1, with a weak D call TRBD1 (6 bases). CDR3 length: 13 amino acids. V was pared by 6 bases and J by 1 base, with 9 bases between. Germline V gene sequence: CDR1 MNHEY, CDR2 SMNVEV (reference sequence). CDR3 in amino acids: CASSLGGNTEAFF. In DNA form, the CDR3 reads TGTGCCAGCAGCTTAGGGGGGAACACTGAAGCTTTCTTT.

This chain joins TRBV7-9 and TRBJ2-2, with 8 nucleotides matching TRBD2. The CDR3 runs to 15 residues. Germline V gene lookup returns CDR1 SEHNR and CDR2 FQNEAQ (reference sequence). With V trimmed by 1 base and J by 7 bases, 5 bases remained unmatched. The CDR3 sequence is CASSLETSASGELFF. The CDR3 nucleotides read TGTGCCAGCAGCTTAGAGACTAGCGCCAGCGGGGAGCTGTTTTTT. The full variable domain, rest sourced from reference TRBV7-9 and TRBJ2-2, is DTGVSQNPRHKITKRGQNVTFRCDPISEHNRLYWYRQTLGQGPEFLTYFQNEAQLEKSRLLSDRFSAERPKGSFSTLEIQRTEQGDSAMYLCASSLETSASGELFFGEGSRLTVL.

J is TRBJ1-1 and V is TRBV21-1. TRBV21-1 represents a pseudogene. CDR3 length: 16 residues. CDR3 loop: CASSLAIATLRTEAFF. The DNA of the CDR3 is TGTGCCAGCAGCTTGGCGATAGCTACACTTCGCACTGAAGCTTTCTTT.

The rearrangement links TRBV7-9 to TRBJ2-1; no reliable D call. CDR1 and CDR2 from the germline V gene are SEHNR and FQNEAQ (reference sequence). The CDR3 is 12 residues long. V lost 4 bases to trimming and J lost 5 bases, with 6 bases between them. CDR3 amino acids: CASSSGDNEQFF. The CDR3 DNA is TGTGCCAGCAGCTCCGGAGACAATGAGCAGTTCTTC. Supplemented by reference TRBV7-9 and TRBJ2-1, the full variable domain reads DTGVSQNPRHKITKRGQNVTFRCDPISEHNRLYWYRQTLGQGPEFLTYFQNEAQLEKSRLLSDRFSAERPKGSFSTLEIQRTEQGDSAMYLCASSSGDNEQFFGPGTRLTVL.

This clone was detected a few times. The chain employs TRBV19 and TRBJ2-7; 12 bases align to TRBD1. CDR1 LNHDA and CDR2 SQIVND come from the germline V gene (reference sequence). The CDR3 covers 15 residues. Trimming cost V 5 bases and J 3 bases; bases outside gene matches: 5. DNA of the CDR3: TGTGCCAGTAGTTTGGGGACAGGGGGCTTCTACGAGCAGTACTTC. Its translation is CASSLGTGGFYEQYF.